These T cell receptor beta chains were read from a single sample in a study of blood T cells in healthy people across ages. TCRdb called the 5' RACE reads again in MiXCR, with one record for every CDR3 protein. In the table there are 750,000 to 850,000 distinct CDR3 sequences, around 25% of which are singletons. This same sample was also part of a study on T cells of mothers and their children.

The sample consisted of blood. The origin of the receptors is a boy aged 5-17 years in good health. The conserved cysteine and the conserved F or W are not part of the CDR3 here.

TRBV5-1	TRBJ2-2	ASSLWSGGVNTGELF
TRBV29-1	TRBJ2-7	SVASGESSYEQY
TRBV28	TRBJ2-7	ASGTDLFYEQY
TRBV6-1	TRBJ2-7	ASSSTGDSSYEQY
TRBV3-1	TRBJ1-3	ASSQATGRRGNTIY
TRBV12-3/TRBV12-4	TRBJ2-4	ASSFTGEAKNIQY
TRBV4-3	TRBJ2-1	ASSQVSGINEQF
TRBV21-1	TRBJ1-5	ASGDGDQPQH
TRBV25-1	TRBJ2-1	ASSGSGAFNEQF
TRBV20-1	-	SAESEGTLASYEQY
TRBV10-3	TRBJ2-3	AIKAGASTDTQY
TRBV2	TRBJ2-7	ASSEQGQSSYEQY
TRBV5-1	TRBJ1-1	ASSWGGSDTEAF
TRBV7-2	TRBJ2-3	ASSLALAGSNTQY
TRBV4-1	TRBJ2-1	ASSHSTGDYNEQF
TRBV12-3/TRBV12-4	TRBJ1-4	ASSRTIGDEKLF
TRBV7-2	TRBJ2-3	ASSRRGTVGGDTQY
TRBV20-1	TRBJ2-7	SAVQGAREQY
TRBV28	TRBJ2-1	ASSSRGFEQF
TRBV6-5	TRBJ1-5	ASKRGAPNQPQH
TRBV20-1	TRBJ1-4	SARDPGSVQTNEKLF
TRBV7-3	TRBJ2-1	ASSLVGGDEYNEQF
TRBV6-5	TRBJ2-6	ASSWVPGANVLT